Each of the 32 T cell receptor beta chains below was sequenced from the same sample in a study of post-analysis software for immune sequencing data. Study-level findings and limits: Four to six TRBV segments (TRBV5-6, TRBV5-1 and TRBV20-1 among them) occurred more frequently in patients than in controls.

Prepared TCR beta cDNA libraries contained unique molecular identifiers. Each CDR3 protein gets one entry after TCRdb re-called the PCR reads with MiXCR. The sample shows 600,000 to 750,000 distinct CDR3 sequences, over 45% of them seen only once. No cognate antigen is known for these TCRs. Input material: blood. These receptors were taken from a girl aged 2-10 years with multiple sclerosis.

The genes are TRBV11-2 and TRBJ2-5; D not resolved. The J call may be faulty, since TRBJ2-7 better matches the DNA end. The CDR3 has 12 amino acids. CDR1 SGHAT and CDR2 FQNNGV come from the germline V gene. CDR3 sequence reads: CASSLGLTEQYF. CDR3 nucleotide sequence: TGTGCCAGCAGCTTAGGTTTAACCGAGCAGTACTTC.

Notes on this clonotype: One end of the junction fails to match germline, which may point to a read error. The chain carries TRBV12-3 or TRBV12-4 and TRBJ1-2; D gene ambiguous. The CDR3 totals 13 residues. CDR3 sequence: CAGSFFNRVGYTF. For the CDR3, the DNA is TGTGCCGGCAGTTTTTTCAACCGGGTTGGCTACACCTTC.

The chain joins TRBV7-9 to TRBJ2-3; no reliable D call. The V end lost 2 bases, the J end lost 0 bases, and 9 bases lay between the germline ends. The germline gives CDR1 SEHNR, CDR2 FQNEAQ (reference sequence). This CDR3 comprises 15 residues. The chain's CDR3 is CASSLHGPSTDTQYF. CDR3 in DNA: TGTGCCAGCAGCTTACACGGACCCAGCACAGATACGCAGTATTTT.

This clonotype occurred once. The rearrangement joins TRBV6-2 or TRBV6-3 to TRBJ1-5; TRBD1 aligns across 8 bases. With 0 bases clipped from V and 7 bases from J, the junction kept 8 bases outside the gene matches. The CDR3 is 16 residues long. Germline CDR1 is MNHEY and CDR2 is SVGEGT. The CDR3 sequence is CASSYSGGTGDQPQHF. In DNA form, the CDR3 reads TGTGCCAGCAGTTACTCGGGCGGGACAGGAGACCAGCCCCAGCATTTT.

The chain couples TRBV29-1 to TRBJ2-4; D uncertain. Trimming cost V 4 bases and J 0 bases, with 13 bases left between them. In germline, CDR1 is SQVTM, CDR2 ANQGSEA. This CDR3 spans 15 amino acids. CDR3 nucleotides: TGCAGCGTTGTGACCGAACCCTCAGCCAAAAACATTCAGTACTTC. The encoded protein is CSVVTEPSAKNIQYF.

The V and J genes are TRBV20-1 and TRBJ1-1; possible D gene TRBD1, 6 bases. Germline CDR1 reads DFQATT; CDR2 reads SNEGSKA (reference sequence). CDR3 length equals 17 residues. Trimming stripped 0 bases from V and 0 bases from J, with 17 bases between. This chain's CDR3 is CSARDPPTGLMNTEAFF. CDR3 bases: TGCAGTGCTAGAGATCCCCCAACAGGGCTCATGAACACTGAAGCTTTCTTT.

The V call is TRBV10-3, the J call TRBJ1-1; 7 bases agree with TRBD1. The J segment lost 5 bases and the V segment lost 2 bases, leaving 8 bases of the junction unmatched. Germline CDR1 and CDR2: ENHRY and SYGVKD. This CDR3 has 15 amino acids. CDR3 DNA sequence: TGTGCCATCAGTGAGAGGGACAGCCTGGGGACTGAAGCTTTCTTT. Translating it yields CAISERDSLGTEAFF.

About this clonotype: In this CDR3 the conserved last residue, phenylalanine or tryptophan, is missing, so a read error is likely. The rearrangement joins TRBV29-1 to TRBJ1-2; a weak D match, TRBD1 (6 bases). The CDR3 has 14 amino acids. V was clipped by 3 bases and J by 0 bases, with 11 bases between them. The germline V gene has CDR1 SQVTM and CDR2 ANQGSEA. Here the CDR3 reads CSVEGTISNYGYTV. The CDR3 region has the DNA TGCAGCGTTGAGGGGACAATATCTAACTATGGCTACACCGTC.

The V call is TRBV10-2, the J call TRBJ2-1; D is unresolved. The CDR3 runs 12 residues. Trimming removed 7 bases from V and 3 bases from J, with 7 bases in between. CDR1 and CDR2 (germline): WSHSY, SAAADI. The CDR3 region has the DNA TGCGCCAGCATAAGTTTCTACAATGAGCAGTTCTTC. Its protein is CASISFYNEQFF.

This clonotype was recorded a few times. The genes are TRBV5-1 and TRBJ2-3, with D unclear. V was clipped by 0 bases and J by 2 bases, with 7 bases between them. The CDR3 spans 14 residues. Per the germline V gene, CDR1 is SGHRS and CDR2 is YFSETQ. This chain's CDR3 is CASSLEQITDTQYF. CDR3 sequence (DNA): TGCGCCAGCAGCTTGGAACAGATCACAGATACGCAGTATTTT.

The J gene is TRBJ1-1, the V gene TRBV5-8, with D unresolved. V was trimmed by 0 bases and J by 10 bases, leaving 16 bases between them. Germline lookup yields CDR1 SGHTS and CDR2 YDEGEE. CDR3 length: 14 residues. This chain's CDR3 is CASSLGRGSSVAFF. The DNA for the CDR3 is TGTGCCAGCAGCTTGGGACGGGGAAGCTCGGTAGCTTTCTTT.

Remarks on this clonotype: Germline is not matched at one junction end, which may reflect a read error. V usage is TRBV7-7 and J usage is TRBJ2-1; possible D gene TRBD1, 6 bases. The germline gives CDR1 SSHAT, CDR2 FNYEAQ (reference sequence). The CDR3 sequence is 16 residues long. Written as DNA, the CDR3 is TGTGCTAGCAGCTTACCCCCCTTGGGGGCCCACAATGAGCAGTTCTTC. This encodes CASSLPPLGAHNEQFF.

V gene TRBV5-1 combines with J gene TRBJ2-1; D remains unclear. The V gene's germline CDR1 is SGHRS and CDR2 YFSETQ. The germline V and J ends were trimmed by 2 bases and 1 base, with 16 bases remaining between them. The length of the CDR3 is 17 residues. The CDR3 coding sequence is TGCGCCAGCAGCTTAGGAACAGCACTCCTTTCCTACAATGAGCAGTTCTTC. As protein: CASSLGTALLSYNEQFF.

The count of this clonotype is one. The rearrangement links TRBV30 to TRBJ2-7, with D maybe TRBD2 (5 bases). Trimming shortened V by 0 bases and J by 2 bases, and 11 bases separated the two germline ends. This CDR3 is 14 amino acids long. Germline loops: CDR1 GTSNPN, CDR2 SVGIG (reference sequence). The CDR3 coding sequence is TGTGCCTGGAGTGTACTAGGCCTAACCTACGAGCAGTACTTC. It yields the protein CAWSVLGLTYEQYF.

The chain is built from TRBV7-3 and TRBJ2-1; maybe TRBD1 (5 bases). Germline loops: CDR1 SGHTA, CDR2 FQGTGA. Trimming removed 2 bases at V and 8 bases at J, with 13 bases between. The CDR3 is 14 residues long. This chain's CDR3 is CASSLLVQGDEQFF. The CDR3 DNA reads TGTGCCAGCAGCTTATTGGTTCAAGGGGATGAGCAGTTCTTC. Using reference TRBV7-3 and TRBJ2-1 for the parts outside the CDR3, the full variable domain is GAGVSQTPSNKVTEKGKYVELRCDPISGHTALYWYRQSLGQGPEFLIYFQGTGAADDSGLPNDRFFAVRPEGSVSTLKIQRTERGDSAVYLCASSLLVQGDEQFFGPGTRLTVL.

The CDR3 DNA reads as TGCGCCAGCAGCCAAGATCCAGGGGTTAGCAATCAGCCCCAGCATTTT. It translates to CASSQDPGVSNQPQHF. The rearrangement links TRBV4-3 to TRBJ1-5, with D possibly being TRBD1 (6 bases). V lost 0 bases to trimming and J lost 0 bases, with 9 bases between them. Per the germline V gene, CDR1 is LGHNA and CDR2 is YSLEER. The CDR3 length is 16 residues.

The J gene is TRBJ2-3, the V gene TRBV29-1; no reliable D call. Trimming shortened V by 3 bases and J by 3 bases, and 10 bases separated the two germline ends. The germline V gene has CDR1 SQVTM and CDR2 ANQGSEA. The length of the CDR3 is 13 residues. The CDR3 bases are TGCAGCGTTGACGGGTCGTTAACAGATACGCAGTATTTT. This gives the protein CSVDGSLTDTQYF.

The gene calls are TRBV20-1 and TRBJ2-5; D may be TRBD1 (6 bases). Germline CDR1 reads DFQATT; CDR2 reads SNEGSKA (reference sequence). CDR3 length: 14 residues. V dropped 3 bases and J dropped 0 bases, with 11 bases sitting between them. CDR3 in amino acids: CSARYHRDQETQYF. The CDR3, as DNA: TGCAGTGCTAGGTACCACAGGGACCAAGAGACCCAGTACTTC.

The gene calls are TRBV29-1 and TRBJ2-7; no definite D call. There are 15 residues in the CDR3. V shed 2 bases and J shed 7 bases, with 21 bases lying between them. From germline, CDR1 is SQVTM and CDR2 ANQGSEA. CDR3 DNA sequence: TGCAGCGTTGAACTCGGCGGCACCTCCTACAATGAGCAGTACTTC. Its protein product is CSVELGGTSYNEQYF.

This clonotype appeared a single time. This sequence joins TRBV11-2 and TRBJ2-4, with 15 bases identical to TRBD2. Germline CDR1 SGHAT, CDR2 FQNNGV. Trimming at V came to 5 bases and at J to 1 base, leaving 9 bases not matched to a gene. The CDR3 runs 19 residues. In nucleotides, the CDR3 is TGTGCCAGCAGCGCCTCCAGGACTAGCGGGAGGGGGGCCAAAAACATTCAGTACTTC. Its translation is CASSASRTSGRGAKNIQYF. Filled out from reference TRBV11-2 and TRBJ2-4, the complete variable domain reads EAGVAQSPRYKIIEKRQSVAFWCNPISGHATLYWYQQILGQGPKLLIQFQNNGVVDDSQLPKDRFSAERLKGVDSTLKIQPAKLEDSAVYLCASSASRTSGRGAKNIQYFGAGTRLSVL.

CDR3 sequence reads: CASSLLIQETQYF. The CDR3 DNA reads TGTGCCAGCAGCCTGTTAATCCAAGAGACCCAGTACTTC. This chain connects TRBV11-2 to TRBJ2-5; D is ambiguous. V lost 5 bases, J lost 1 base, and 8 bases lay in between. Per the germline V gene, CDR1 is SGHAT and CDR2 is FQNNGV. The CDR3 extends over 13 amino acids.

This clonotype was seen a handful of times. This chain joins TRBV5-1 and TRBJ2-7, with 12 bases matching TRBD1. This CDR3 has 14 amino acids. The V gene end was trimmed by 4 bases and the J gene end by 6 bases; junction bases not matched to a gene: 5. Germline CDR1 and CDR2: SGHRS and YFSETQ. CDR3 sequence: CASSAGTGGGEQYF. CDR3 nucleotides: TGCGCCAGCAGCGCCGGGACAGGGGGCGGCGAGCAGTACTTC.

A few counts support this clonotype. The chain has TRBV7-2 and TRBJ1-2; perhaps TRBD1 as D (5 bases). V was shortened by 0 bases and J by 5 bases, with 13 bases between the two germline ends. The CDR3 extends over 15 amino acids. The V gene's germline CDR1 is SGHTA and CDR2 FQGNSA. In nucleotides, the CDR3 is TGTGCCAGCAGCTTAGCGGACGGCAGGGTATATGGCTACACCTTC. Protein product: CASSLADGRVYGYTF. Drawing the rest from reference TRBV7-2 and TRBJ1-2, the complete variable domain is GAGVSQSPSNKVTEKGKDVELRCDPISGHTALYWYRQSLGQGLEFLIYFQGNSAPDKSGLPSDRFSAERTGGSVSTLTIQRTQQEDSAVYLCASSLADGRVYGYTFGSGTRLTVV.

The chain is built from TRBV2 and TRBJ1-1; D uncertain. Germline V gives CDR1 SNHLY, CDR2 FYNNEI. Trimming stripped 2 bases from V and 12 bases from J, with 10 bases between. The CDR3 sequence is 11 residues long. The CDR3 DNA reads as TGTGCCAGCAGTGAAATCGGACGGTCTTTCTTT. Protein product: CASSEIGRSFF.

On this clonotype: A junction boundary mismatches the germline segment, possibly from a read error. CDR3 region: CACSVAETQYF. As DNA, the CDR3 is TGTGCCTGCAGCGTCGCAGAGACCCAGTACTTC. The V gene is TRBV7-2, the J gene TRBJ2-5; D ambiguous. The germline gives CDR1 SGHTA, CDR2 FQGNSA. This CDR3 has 11 amino acids.

In its sample, this clonotype was seen a few times. The chain combines TRBV20-1 with TRBJ2-7; possibly TRBD1 for D (7 bases). This CDR3 region has 15 residues. Per germline, CDR1 DFQATT and CDR2 SNEGSKA (reference sequence). Trimming pared 4 bases from V and 10 bases from J, leaving 26 bases between. The CDR3, as DNA: TGCAGTGCTAAGGGGGCAGGGACTTTCCAAGAGACTCAGTACTTC. Encoded protein: CSAKGAGTFQETQYF.

In this sample, this clonotype turned up a few times. This chain connects TRBV10-2 to TRBJ2-3; 9 bases fit TRBD2. Trimming removed 8 bases from V and 1 base from J; junction bases left unmatched: 16. Germline V gene data show CDR1 as WSHSY and CDR2 as SAAADI. CDR3 size: 18 residues. For the CDR3, the DNA is TGCGCCAGCCCAAGAGTCCCCTCGGCTAGCGGGGGCACAGATACGCAGTATTTT. Translating it yields CASPRVPSASGGTDTQYF.

V gene TRBV5-5 combines with J gene TRBJ2-1; 7 nucleotides align to TRBD1. J gave up 6 bases and V 0 bases, and 6 bases lay outside the gene matches. The germline gives CDR1 SGHKS, CDR2 YYEKEE (reference sequence). The CDR3 runs 15 residues. In DNA form, the CDR3 reads TGTGCCAGCAGCTTGGGACAGGGTAGGATCAATGAGCAGTTCTTC. Translation: CASSLGQGRINEQFF.

The chain combines TRBV29-1 with TRBJ2-7; TRBD2 matches at 8 bases. Germline V gene data show CDR1 as SQVTM and CDR2 as ANQGSEA. This CDR3 is 14 amino acids long. Losses at the gene ends were 7 bases for V and 0 bases for J; bases not matched to a gene: 8. CDR3 nucleotide sequence: TGCAGCGCGGGGGGGGGTCCGAGCTCCTACGAGCAGTACTTC. The encoded protein is CSAGGGPSSYEQYF.

This clonotype has only one observation. The chain links TRBV5-5 to TRBJ2-7; D might be TRBD2 (6 bases). The germline CDR1 and CDR2 sequences are SGHKS and YYEKEE (reference sequence). With 7 bases removed from V and 0 bases from J, the gap between germline ends came to 14 bases. The CDR3 loop spans 14 amino acids. CDR3 sequence: CASHPGVSSYEQYF. Written as DNA, the CDR3 is TGTGCCAGCCATCCGGGAGTAAGCTCCTACGAGCAGTACTTC.

V usage is TRBV29-1 and J usage is TRBJ2-7, with 7 bases matching TRBD2. Trimming took 8 bases from V and 0 from J; bases not matched to a gene: 13. The CDR3 is 15 amino acids. Germline CDR1 SQVTM, CDR2 ANQGSEA. CDR3 sequence (DNA): TGCAGCATTGGAATCAGCGGGATTTCCTCCTACGAGCAGTACTTC. It translates to CSIGISGISSYEQYF.

The V call is TRBV12-3 or TRBV12-4, the J call TRBJ2-5, with TRBD1 as a possible D gene (5 bases). The germline V and J ends were trimmed by 1 base and 2 bases, with 8 bases remaining between them. The CDR3 contains 14 residues. The CDR3, as DNA: TGTGCCAGCAGTTTAGACAGGTCACAAGAGACCCAGTACTTC. It specifies CASSLDRSQETQYF.